The clone carrying this T cell receptor (beta chain) was observed many times. Sequencing used immunoSEQ multiplex PCR; TCRdb keeps in-frame clones, though not all of them. The sample comprises 300,000 or so clones, about 92% of which are singletons, and roughly 2.5% rests with the top ten. These data originate in a study of blood T cell repertoires in COVID-19. About the study: Italy, Spain and the United States were the sources of the convalescent and acute COVID-19 samples.

The ends were cut back, 5 bases at V and 4 bases at J, with 17 bases in the middle. This CDR3 spans 16 amino acids. CDR1 and CDR2 from the germline V gene are SEHNR and FQNEAQ (reference sequence). In Cohort 3, a recovered donor had either two negative PCRs, clearance, or symptom resolution. The V and J genes are TRBV7-9 and TRBJ1-4; D perhaps matches TRBD1 (6 bases). The sequenced material came from PBMCs or T cells enriched from blood (not recorded which). The sequence was collected from a man in his fifties or sixties who had recovered from COVID-19. The CDR3 region has the DNA TGTGCCAGCAGCCTGGCAGGGGTAGGAAGTAATGAAAAACTGTTTTTT. Translating it yields CASSLAGVGSNEKLFF.